The present entry profiles one T cell receptor (beta chain) with its context. This sample was taken from a study of technical replicates of blood from a few donors. Germline V gene data show CDR1 as SEHNR and CDR2 as FQNEAQ (reference sequence). V was clipped by 5 bases and J by 1 base; unmatched bases: 16. This CDR3 spans 19 amino acids. Clones were sequenced by immunoSEQ multiplex PCR, and TCRdb holds only the in-frame ones, with some missing. The data show about 76,000 clones, with approximately 96% seen just once and 0.21% held by the top ten. Sample: T cells isolated from PBMCs. The gene calls are TRBV7-9 and TRBJ2-4; TRBD1 aligns across 8 bases. The clonotype was recovered from a human donor in good health. The CDR3 DNA follows: TGTGCCAGCAGCAACGGACAGGGCTTGGCCGTCCCGGCCAAAAACATTCAGTACTTC. Translated: CASSNGQGLAVPAKNIQYF. Based on the CDR3 plus reference TRBV7-9 and TRBJ2-4, the full variable domain is DTGVSQNPRHKITKRGQNVTFRCDPISEHNRLYWYRQTLGQGPEFLTYFQNEAQLEKSRLLSDRFSAERPKGSFSTLEIQRTEQGDSAMYLCASSNGQGLAVPAKNIQYFGAGTRLSVL.